This T cell receptor beta chain was sequenced during a study of blood T cell repertoires in COVID-19 (dated by TCRdb to about 2020). Describing the broader study: Samples from collaborators originated in the United States, Italy and Spain and spanned both the acute and convalescent phases of COVID-19. The prospective study material was composed of cDNA or gDNA derived from T cells, B-cell-depleted T cells, or PBMCs. Subjects who had been exposed to COVID-19, were actively infected with it, or had recovered from it provided the deeply sampled blood TCRbeta repertoires that made up the dataset. A freely available public database, intended as a resource for researchers studying the immune response to SARS-CoV-2, is where the repertoires were released. Samples came from the ongoing ImmuneRACE study (first 160 participants) plus 1,254 subjects from 6 global collaborators. The sample metadata nearly always contained a de-identified subject ID, COVID-19 status, age in years and sex. Where HLA class I and class II types were available, the types were taken from metadata supplied by the sample provider, not from assay-based typing. The study at large found these results: The quantity of clinical and demographic metadata differed by source and by participant and was supplied without curation.

Note on this clone: Its binding antigen is unknown. No base quality values were provided; no much bigger clone lies one nucleotide off.

The immunoSEQ Assay, a bias-controlled multiplex PCR, was used to amplify TCRbeta CDR3 regions from genomic DNA. As for the authors' bioinformatics: Nucleated cell counts per sample were estimated from amplification of reference gene primers within the assay. Sequence reads were collapsed and filtered to measure the absolute abundance of every unique TCRbeta CDR3 rearrangement. For each sample, productive Simpson clonality was calculated by taking the square root of Simpson's diversity index across productive rearrangements. TCRdb took over this immuneACCESS table, retaining in-frame rearrangements with V and J assigned. Such tables are incomplete; in checked studies, under half of the missing clones stem from an unresolved V gene, and the remainder is unexplained. The V and J calls and the clone size are those of that table, but D and trimming were determined from the DNA. This sample is represented by 250,000 to 350,000 clones; roughly 90% of them were singletons. Jointly, the top ten make up 2.9% of the sample.

Reading from cysteine to phenylalanine, the CDR3 counts 12 amino acids. Only the CDR3 DNA stays, 36 bases, in frame from base 1. The germline V gene yields SNHLY for CDR1 and FYNNEI for CDR2. The junction carries 8 bases between V and J, which are trimmed by 3 bases and 6 bases respectively. In Seattle, one collaborating source enrolled patients while the infection was active and tracked those patients longitudinally over the course of disease. Collaborating institutions collected whole blood in K2EDTA tubes following their own protocols. Collaborator samples were shipped for TCRbeta analysis as frozen whole blood, isolated PBMCs, or DNA extracted from either sample type.

The chain is assembled from TRBV2 and TRBJ1-1, with the D gene call left open. The sequencing input was peripheral blood. The source of this sequence is a woman in her 30s with COVID-19, enrolled during active disease. The nucleotides read TGTGCCAGCAGTGAGGATGGAGCTGAAGCTTTCTTT. It codes for CASSEDGAEAFF.